This T cell receptor (beta chain) stems from a study of blood T cells in healthy people across ages (dated by TCRdb to the mid-2010s). As for the study more broadly: In model experiments, template switching captured about one uniquely barcoded TCR beta cDNA molecule for every two T cells. Age-related changes in TCR beta repertoire diversity were measured in the study by deep sequencing normalized with unique cDNA molecular identifiers. The donors were divided into four age groups: young (average around 17 years), middle-aged (approximately 39), aged (approximately 62) and long-lived (roughly 88). To avoid experimental bias, donors of different ages were spread randomly across the sequencing lanes. For two donors (one aged 18 to 29 and one aged 80 or older), the study analyzed two additional independent replicas of 1 million unique cDNA reads from the same blood draw.

Receptor libraries were prepared by 5' RACE. Sequencing instrument: Illumina HiSeq 2500. The second PCR ran for roughly 7 to 11 cycles and used a J-beta primer mix along with a sample-barcoded 5' primer. A template-switch 5' adaptor carrying 12 random nucleotides introduced a unique molecular identifier onto each TCR beta cDNA molecule. Each sample yielded at least 3 million CDR3-containing paired-end reads. First-strand cDNA synthesis was performed from all RNA using the Mint cDNA synthesis kit, with priming by a TRBC-specific oligonucleotide. After uracil-DNA glycosylase treatment, a first 18-cycle PCR used universal primers M1SS and BC2_uni_R on all cDNA. Turning to the authors' computational methods: For normalization, 1 million high-quality reads were randomly selected from each sample, with every read carrying a distinct molecular identifier. Instead of being binned into consensus sequences, reads with shared molecular identifiers were discarded. MiTCR, run with a Q25 quality threshold and the strictest error-elimination algorithm, handled CDR3 identification, clonotype clustering and error correction. Lower-bound total TCR beta diversity was estimated with a nonparametric unseen species model using Euler transformation. Through fastp at Q25 and MiXCR, TCRdb rebuilt clones from the public reads, retaining in-frame beta chains. Entries are consolidated by CDR3 protein sequence, retaining the most common genes and DNA. For this entry, the V and J calls and clone size follow TCRdb and not the study's own pipeline. For this sample there are more than 650,000 distinct CDR3 sequences; approximately 53% appear just once. The ten largest clones capture about 42% of the sample.

Systemically healthy Caucasian individuals from Russia, over 30 in total and aged 6 to 90 years, were included as donors. Each donor gave 8 to 10 milliliters of peripheral blood, drawn into EDTA-treated Vacutainer tubes. Ficoll-Paque density-gradient centrifugation was used to isolate PBMCs, with at least 6.5 million per sample. Total RNA was extracted from PBMCs with Trizol reagent, with at least 6 micrograms obtained per sample. Naive CD45RAhigh/CD27high T cell percentages were measured by flow cytometry on a PBMC aliquot from every donor. Relative to germline, V is missing 0 bases and J is missing 9 bases, with 4 bases of the junction outside any gene match. The CDR3 goes from the cysteine to the phenylalanine over 14 residues. Kept here is only the CDR3 DNA, which spans 42 bases and is read in frame from base 1. The germline V gene sets CDR1 to KGHDR and CDR2 to SFDVKD. Broader findings and caveats from the paper: Bulk unsorted PBMC profiling prevented conclusive comparison of naive and antigen-experienced compartments. There was a strong correlation between observed TCR beta diversity and the percentage of naive T cells measured by flow cytometry. Estimates of total diversity from one million sequenced T cells were regarded as lower bounds and underestimates. The long-lived group showed more naive CD4+ T cells, fewer expanded clones and increased TCR diversity than the aged group, suggesting age selection. As age increased, observed TCR beta diversity per million T cells dropped in a roughly linear way, and a significant reduction was already evident by age roughly 36. Donor CMV infection status was unknown, potentially confounding age-related changes in expanded clonotypes.

To note about this clonotype: Its antigen is currently not known. The sample holds no much larger clone one base away, and base qualities are not on file.

The V and J genes are TRBV24-1 and TRBJ2-1; 7 bases in the middle match TRBD2. The origin of this receptor is an elderly man in good health. Sequencing used blood. The CDR3 is CATSDLVGGGEQFF. The DNA reads TGTGCCACCAGTGATTTGGTGGGGGGGGGTGAGCAGTTCTTC.